The T cell receptor (beta chain) under discussion was sequenced for a study of CD8 T cells in Susac syndrome. Study overall: The Susac syndrome patients were therapy-naive, on corticosteroids, or on intravenous immunoglobulin alone at blood draw.

High-throughput TCR beta sequencing covered peripheral CD8+ and CD4+ T cells. Bulk CD8+ and CD4+ cells came from magnetic negative isolation; CD8+ TEMRA by FACS. The CDR3 consists of 13 residues. V shed 2 bases and J shed 6 bases, with 11 bases lying between them. Per germline, CDR1 DFQATT and CDR2 SNEGSKA (reference sequence). Reverse transcription of about 0.45 to 1 ug RNA was carried out with random hexamers. Multiplex PCR with immunoSEQ amplified the TCR beta CDR3 across 54 Vbeta and 13 Jbeta. TCRdb fed the immunoSEQ multiplex PCR reads into MiXCR, producing one record per CDR3 protein. The profile shows fewer than 90,000 distinct CDR3 sequences, under 95% of them singletons.

The origin of this receptor is a human donor with Susac syndrome. The chain uses TRBV20-1 and TRBJ2-1; D might be TRBD1 (6 bases). Sequencing used CD8+ T cells from PBMCs. The CDR3 DNA is TGCAGTGCTAGATGGCAGGGGTTCAATGAGCAGTTCTTC. Its protein is CSARWQGFNEQFF.